This note documents a single TCR beta chain sequence. Antigen: not known. Per germline, CDR1 LNHDA and CDR2 SQIVND (reference sequence). The V and J ends lost 7 bases and 3 bases, in that order; junction bases with no gene match: 7. This CDR3 region has 15 residues. The sample originates from a study of CD8 T cells in Susac syndrome. With random hexamers, reverse transcription was performed on about 0.5 to 1 ug of RNA. An immunoSEQ multiplex PCR amplified TCR beta CDR3 over 54 Vbeta and 13 Jbeta. TCRdb re-called the immunoSEQ multiplex PCR reads with MiXCR, one entry per CDR3 protein. The sample includes around 270,000 distinct CDR3 sequences, around 89% seen only once; the top ten take approximately 0.2%. Sequencing of TCR beta was performed on blood CD8+ and CD4+ T cells. TEMRA cells were FACS-enriched, and CD8+ and CD4+ T cells were isolated negatively. Broader study findings: An acknowledgment was made by the study that its TCR sequencing and HLA analysis involved relatively few individuals.

The receptor comes from a human donor with multiple sclerosis. The sequencing sample was made of CD8+ T cells from PBMCs. The V gene is TRBV19, the J gene TRBJ1-5, with 9 positions matching TRBD1. The CDR3 nucleotides read TGTGCCAGTATCGCGGGACAGGGAGTCAATCAGCCCCAGCATTTT. This codes for CASIAGQGVNQPQHF. Full variable domain (outside the CDR3, taken from reference TRBV19 and TRBJ1-5): DGGITQSPKYLFRKEGQNVTLSCEQNLNHDAMYWYRQDPGQGLRLIYYSQIVNDFQKGDIAEGYSVSREKKESFPLTVTSAQKNPTAFYLCASIAGQGVNQPQHFGDGTRLSIL.